The source of this TCR beta chain is a study of MAIT cells during Salmonella Paratyphi A infection (dated by TCRdb to between 2016 and 2019). Some background on the complete study: Adult volunteers aged 18 to 60 swallowed one dose of 1-5x10^3 CFU of S. Paratyphi A strain NVGH308. Starting at diagnosis, diagnosed volunteers were given ciprofloxacin 500 mg twice a day for 14 days.

Sample time point, as interpreted from the label and publication: after infection, following antibiotic treatment. MAIT cells were defined as Valpha7.2+ CD161+ T cells and identified and sorted by flow cytometry. Circulating MAIT cell TCRbeta repertoires were profiled longitudinally in more than five volunteers in whom enteric fever developed after controlled oral challenge with live Salmonella Paratyphi A. Each diagnosed volunteer contributed MAIT cell samples at pre-infection, mid-infection and post-infection timepoints. A diagnosis of enteric fever required Paratyphi A bacteremia and/or a persistent fever above 38 degrees C that lasted more than 12 hours. Challenged volunteers were diagnosed with infection sometime between day 4 and day 7 after challenge. Between roughly 4,500 and 11,000 MAIT cells per sample were sorted directly into RNAqueous-Micro lysis buffer for RNA extraction. Lymphoprep gradient centrifugation was used to isolate peripheral blood mononuclear cells from blood samples and leukocyte cones. Cells were sorted on either a BD FACSAria Fusion or a BD FACSAria III sorter.

Trimming takes 6 bases from V and 4 bases from J, and the germline ends sit 10 bases apart. According to the germline V gene, CDR1 reads MNHNS and CDR2 reads SASEGT. The CDR3 contains 13 residues, cysteine and phenylalanine counted. The only DNA kept is the CDR3, 39 bases in frame from the first base. General study outcomes and caveats: The availability of volunteer samples limited the sample sizes, but these sizes were considered adequate to detect differences between groups. More expansion or contraction among the top five MAIT clonotypes was shown in diagnosed volunteers than in healthy controls (0.53 versus 0.13), suggesting infection-driven repertoire reshaping. MAIT TRBV usage was oligoclonal, favouring TRBV20 and TRBV6, and appeared unchanged by infection. A significant decrease in the space occupied by over-represented MAIT clonotypes was found from baseline to mid-infection (around 0.17 to 0.091), whereas no significant post-infection difference was found.

This clonotype was found once. It has no known antigen specificity. Base-call qualities are not available, and no considerably larger clone is one nucleotide away. One read alone is a weak basis. Libraries were built with 5' RACE. TCRbeta was amplified by two rounds of PCR with Phusion High-Fidelity polymerase, and sample-specific barcodes were added in the primers. To build the TCRbeta libraries, template-switch cDNA synthesis was carried out using SMARTScribe reverse transcriptase along with a TRBC-specific primer. After barcoding, samples were pooled and then prepared using the NEBNext Ultra DNA Library Prep Kit for Illumina. Sequencing of the libraries took place on an Illumina MiSeq using the MiSeq reagent kit v2, 300 cycles. The published analysis was carried out like this. Reads were demultiplexed by barcode with Jemultiplexer and aligned with MiTCR using default parameters. VDJtools filtered out non-functional sequences; clonotypes were defined by amino acid sequence, with frequencies based on assigned sequence reads. In the clonal space homeostasis analysis, clonotypes were binned by frequency as over-represented (0.05-1), large, medium and small. TCRdb passed the public sequencing reads through fastp at Q25 and MiXCR, retaining productive beta sequences. Here each entry gathers all rows of one CDR3 protein and keeps the most common genes and DNA. The V and J calls come from TCRdb's annotation, not from the publication. The sample table records some 1,600 distinct CDR3 sequences; roughly two thirds of these occur just once. Together, the top ten hold around 50% of the sample.

This TCR came from a person between 18 and 75 years old who was deliberately infected with Salmonella Paratyphi A in a paratyphoid fever challenge study. The V and J segments used are TRBV6-1 and TRBJ2-1, with TRBD2 as a weak D call on 5 bases. The sequencing used MAIT cells from blood, collected at the last sampling point of the challenge study. The CDR3 amino acid sequence is: CASRTGSYNEQFF. The DNA is TGTGCCAGCAGGACGGGATCATACAATGAGCAGTTCTTC.